These 8 T cell receptor beta chains share one sample of origin, sequenced in a study of post-analysis software for immune sequencing data. General study points: The study found TRBV5-6, TRBV5-1 and TRBV20-1 among a handful of TRBV segments more frequent in patients than controls.

Built from TCR beta cDNA, the libraries had unique molecular identifiers in them. One entry per CDR3 protein results from TCRdb running MiXCR on the PCR reads. Among about 460,000 distinct CDR3 sequences, under 55% were seen once, and the ten largest hold around 10%. Antigens for these TCRs are unknown. The sample was blood. All receptors come from a girl aged 5-17 years with multiple sclerosis.

The chain has TRBV5-1 and TRBJ2-5; TRBD2 might be the D (7 bases). V was cut by 2 bases and J by 6 bases, with 14 bases left in between. The CDR3 runs 14 residues. CDR1 is SGHRS and CDR2 is YFSETQ in the germline V gene. The DNA for the CDR3 is TGCGCCAGCAGCTTACTCCTGGGGGGGCAGACCCAGTACTTC. The encoded protein is CASSLLLGGQTQYF.

This chain links TRBV18 with TRBJ2-7; a possible D gene is TRBD2 (5 bases). The DNA matches TRBJ2-4 better at its end, which makes the J call doubtful. CDR3 length equals 15 residues. Germline V CDR1 and CDR2: KGHSH, LQKENI. CDR3 in amino acids: CASSPPTGENHIQYF. CDR3 DNA: TGTGCCAGCTCACCACCCACCGGGGAGAATCACATTCAGTACTTC.

The chain recombines TRBV20-1 with TRBJ2-7; 14 nucleotides match TRBD2. The CDR3 totals 14 residues. From germline, CDR1 is DFQATT and CDR2 SNEGSKA (reference sequence). V shed 6 bases, J shed 3 bases, and the junction held 4 bases outside the gene matches. The DNA of the CDR3 is TGCAGTGCGGAAGGGACTAGCGGGAGCTACGAGCAGTACTTC. This codes for CSAEGTSGSYEQYF.

This clonotype appeared a few times. The rearrangement links TRBV7-8 to TRBJ1-2; 7 bases fit TRBD1. Germline loops: CDR1 SGHVS, CDR2 FQNEAQ. This CDR3 region has 16 residues. The V and J ends lost 5 bases and 4 bases, in that order; junction bases with no gene match: 13. The chain's CDR3 is CASSPQTPGTAYGYTF. The CDR3 DNA is TGTGCCAGCAGCCCCCAAACCCCCGGGACAGCCTATGGCTACACCTTC.

The rearrangement uses TRBV11-2 and TRBJ2-1, with D maybe TRBD2 (5 bases). V was clipped by 0 bases and J by 7 bases, with 34 bases between them. There are 22 residues in the CDR3. Germline assignment: CDR1 SGHAT and CDR2 FQNNGV. Written as DNA, the CDR3 is TGTGCCAGCAGCTTAGACGTGTTGGGAGCCCCCCCGGGCCGGCGTGTGAGGAATGAGCAGTTCTTC. Its translation: CASSLDVLGAPPGRRVRNEQFF.

Of note for this clonotype: One end of the junction does not line up with germline, which may come from a read error. The V and J genes are TRBV27 and TRBJ2-5, with 9 nucleotides matching TRBD2. The CDR3 covers 16 residues. CDR1 is MNHEY, CDR2 SMNVEV, per germline (reference sequence). The CDR3 nucleotides read TGTGTCAGCAGTTTGGCCGAGGCGGGAGGGTTTGATGAGCAGTACTTC. It translates to CVSSLAEAGGFDEQYF.

The chain is built from TRBV3-1 and TRBJ2-1; D is perhaps TRBD2 (5 bases). V was cut by 5 bases and J by 7 bases, with 15 bases left in between. This CDR3 has 14 amino acids. Germline V gene data show CDR1 as LGHDT and CDR2 as YNNKEL (reference sequence). Here the CDR3 DNA reads TGTGCCAGCAGCGAACCCTTCCGAGGGAATGAGCAGTTCTTC. Protein sequence: CASSEPFRGNEQFF.

This chain joins TRBV20-1 and TRBJ2-7; 11 nucleotides agree with TRBD1. The germline V gene encodes CDR1 DFQATT and CDR2 SNEGSKA (reference sequence). Unmatched junction bases numbered 7, after V lost 6 bases and J lost 3 bases. The CDR3 extends over 14 amino acids. In DNA form, the CDR3 reads TGCAGTGCGCCCTCCGGGACAGGGGGCTACGAGCAGTACTTC. Its protein is CSAPSGTGGYEQYF.